These 9 T cell receptor beta chains were sequenced from one sample in a study of T cell clusters in autoimmune cytopenias. TRB was amplified from roughly 250 ng of peripheral blood genomic DNA per sample. TRB was amplified by touch-down multiplex PCR, primer pools A and B combined. From the multiplex PCR reads, TCRdb lists one entry per CDR3 protein and no DNA. This sample's table has 8,300 or so distinct CDR3 sequences. The sequencing input was peripheral blood. The receptor source for this set is a human donor with an autoimmune cytopenia or autoimmune hepatitis (not recorded which).

The gene calls are TRBV28 and TRBJ1-1; TCRdb outputs TRBD1, but without DNA this stays unchecked. Germline CDR1 and CDR2: MDHEN and SYDVKM. The length of the CDR3 is 14 residues. The CDR3 loop is CASSFTGMNTEAFF.

This chain connects TRBV5-1 to TRBJ2-5; the TRBD2 assignment by TCRdb is unverifiable without DNA. Germline lookup yields CDR1 SGHRS and CDR2 YFSETQ. The CDR3 runs to 17 residues. CDR3 protein: CASSLVGLAGVEETQYF. The full variable domain, in which reference TRBV5-1 and TRBJ2-5 provide the parts outside the CDR3, is KAGVTQTPRYLIKTRGQQVTLSCSPISGHRSVSWYQQTPGQGLQFLFEYFSETQRNKGNFPGRFSGRQFSNSRSEMNVSTLELGDSALYLCASSLVGLAGVEETQYFGPGTRLLVL.

Judged by frequency, this clonotype is medium-sized (0.01 to 0.1%). The chain uses TRBV19 and TRBJ1-3; lacking DNA, the TRBD1 call made by TCRdb goes unchecked. Germline CDR1 LNHDA, CDR2 SQIVND (reference sequence). This CDR3 has 20 residues. The CDR3 spells CASSKRPTGGGQSSGNTIYF.

This clonotype is called medium-sized based on its frequency. The rearrangement links TRBV27 to TRBJ1-5. CDR3 length: 12 residues. Germline CDR1 and CDR2: MNHEY and SMNVEV (reference sequence). CDR3 region: CASSTSNQPQHF.

The gene calls are TRBV27 and TRBJ2-1; TCRdb reports TRBD2, a call that lacks DNA to check it against. CDR1 and CDR2 from the germline V gene are MNHEY and SMNVEV (reference sequence). The CDR3 contains 16 residues. The CDR3 loop is CASSFSPPDSYNEQFF.

The rearrangement uses TRBV11-2 and TRBJ1-5. CDR3 length: 17 amino acids. CDR1 SGHAT and CDR2 FQNNGV come from the germline V gene. CDR3 loop: CASSLVASRGGNQPQHF. Full variable domain (outside the CDR3, taken from reference TRBV11-2 and TRBJ1-5): EAGVAQSPRYKIIEKRQSVAFWCNPISGHATLYWYQQILGQGPKLLIQFQNNGVVDDSQLPKDRFSAERLKGVDSTLKIQPAKLEDSAVYLCASSLVASRGGNQPQHFGDGTRLSIL.

The CDR3 loop is CASSGTGGYYGYTF. This chain uses TRBV19 with TRBJ1-2; TCRdb picks TRBD1, but there is no DNA to check that call. Germline CDR1 is LNHDA and CDR2 is SQIVND (reference sequence). There are 14 residues in the CDR3.

The chain couples TRBV19 to TRBJ2-3; no DNA is available, so the TRBD1 call from TCRdb remains unchecked. Germline CDR1 and CDR2: LNHDA and SQIVND (reference sequence). This CDR3 comprises 15 residues. The CDR3 sequence is CASSIDRVSTDTQYF.

The J gene is TRBJ2-1, the V gene TRBV5-4; no DNA is available, so the TRBD1 call from TCRdb remains unchecked. The CDR3 runs 14 residues. Germline V lookup: CDR1 SGHNT, CDR2 YYREEE (reference sequence). CDR3: CASSLRREFNEQFF.